These 15 T cell receptor beta chains were all obtained from the same sample, sequenced in a study of OX40 agonist ivuxolimab in advanced cancers. This table comes from immunoSEQ multiplex PCR, and its TCRdb copy is limited to in-frame clones, with some not included. The sample contains tens of thousands of clones, roughly 85% of which appear only once. The source was CD4+ or CD8+ T cells sorted from blood, collected in a trial of the OX40 agonist ivuxolimab. These receptors were taken from an adult with an advanced solid tumor such as melanoma, head and neck, liver or kidney cancer.

The chain carries TRBV11-2 and TRBJ1-2; 7 bases are a match to TRBD1. This CDR3 is 13 amino acids long. The V and J ends lost 5 bases and 8 bases, in that order; junction bases with no gene match: 8. Germline CDR1 SGHAT, CDR2 FQNNGV. The CDR3: CASSPGGGRGYTF. CDR3 bases: TGTGCCAGCAGCCCAGGAGGGGGCAGGGGCTACACCTTC.

This sequence joins TRBV6-5 and TRBJ1-1; D remains unclear. V was pared by 1 base and J by 1 base, with 4 bases between. The CDR3 sequence is 13 residues long. Germline loops: CDR1 MNHEY, CDR2 SVGAGI. The CDR3 sequence is CASSYLRNTEAFF. The CDR3 DNA sequence: TGTGCCAGCAGTTACTTGAGGAACACTGAAGCTTTCTTT.

For the CDR3, the DNA is TGTGCCAGCAGGGAAGAAGCAGGGGGTCTAAATGAGCAGTTCTTC. This translates into CASREEAGGLNEQFF. This chain joins TRBV27 and TRBJ2-1, with TRBD1 matching over 7 bases. With 6 bases clipped from V and 7 bases from J, the junction kept 12 bases outside the gene matches. CDR1 is MNHEY and CDR2 is SMNVEV in the germline V gene (reference sequence). This CDR3 region has 15 residues.

The V gene is TRBV2, the J gene TRBJ2-1, with TRBD1 matching 8 bases. This CDR3 region has 14 residues. The germline V gene has CDR1 SNHLY and CDR2 FYNNEI. Trimming cost V 3 bases and J 8 bases; bases outside gene matches: 6. DNA for the CDR3: TGTGCCAGCAGTGAGAACAGGGGGTGGGATGAGCAGTTCTTC. Translating gives CASSENRGWDEQFF.

V gene TRBV15 combines with J gene TRBJ1-5; TRBD1 might be the D (5 bases). Between the trimmed V and J ends, which lost 0 bases and 4 bases, there was a span of 16 bases. CDR3 size: 17 residues. Per the germline V gene, CDR1 is LNHNV and CDR2 is YYDKDF (reference sequence). DNA for the CDR3: TGTGCCACCAGCAGAGATTATAGGGGACGGATAAATCAGCCCCAGCATTTT. Translating gives CATSRDYRGRINQPQHF. The full variable domain, its missing parts supplied by reference TRBV15 and TRBJ1-5, is DAMVIQNPRYQVTQFGKPVTLSCSQTLNHNVMYWYQQKSSQAPKLLFHYYDKDFNNEADTPDNFQSRRPNTSFCFLDIRSPGLGDTAMYLCATSRDYRGRINQPQHFGDGTRLSIL.

The rearrangement links TRBV5-1 to TRBJ1-6, with D perhaps matching TRBD1 (5 bases). There are 14 residues in the CDR3. Per the germline V gene, CDR1 is SGHRS and CDR2 is YFSETQ. Between the trimmed V and J ends, which lost 0 bases and 11 bases, there was a span of 12 bases. The CDR3 DNA follows: TGCGCCAGCAGCTTGGACAGTCTGGGGCCACCCCTCCACTTT. Its protein product is CASSLDSLGPPLHF.

The rearrangement joins TRBV4-1 to TRBJ1-6; unclear D gene. This CDR3 is built from 13 residues. Trimming stripped 0 bases from V and 6 bases from J, with 3 bases between. From germline, CDR1 is MGHRA and CDR2 YSYEKL. The CDR3 reads CASSQDGNSPLHF. For the CDR3, the DNA is TGCGCCAGCAGCCAAGACGGTAATTCACCCCTCCACTTT.

The V gene is TRBV11-3, the J gene TRBJ2-2; D is uncertain. V gave up 1 base and J gave up 5 bases, with 8 bases separating them. CDR1 SGHNT and CDR2 YENEEA come from the germline V gene. This CDR3 is 14 amino acids long. DNA for the CDR3: TGTGCCAGCAGCTTAGGTCTACAGACCGGGGAGCTGTTTTTT. Its translation is CASSLGLQTGELFF.

This clone was detected only once. The chain couples TRBV4-3 to TRBJ1-1, with 8 bases aligning to TRBD1. V lost 3 bases and J lost 6; bases outside the gene matches: 3. The CDR3 is 13 residues long. In germline, CDR1 is LGHNA, CDR2 YSLEER. CDR3 in DNA: TGCGCCAGCAGCCATCTGACAGGGGCTGAAGCTTTCTTT. It codes for CASSHLTGAEAFF.

The chain has TRBV7-2 and TRBJ2-7, with 11 positions matching TRBD2. The CDR3 is made up of 15 amino acids. Per germline, CDR1 SGHTA and CDR2 FQGNSA. V was clipped by 5 bases and J by 1 base; unmatched bases: 4. For the CDR3, the DNA is TGTGCCAGCAGCCTAGGACTAGCGGGTTCCTACGAGCAGTACTTC. Amino acid sequence: CASSLGLAGSYEQYF. Supplemented by reference TRBV7-2 and TRBJ2-7, the full variable domain reads GAGVSQSPSNKVTEKGKDVELRCDPISGHTALYWYRQSLGQGLEFLIYFQGNSAPDKSGLPSDRFSAERTGGSVSTLTIQRTQQEDSAVYLCASSLGLAGSYEQYFGPGTRLTVT.

The chain joins TRBV28 to TRBJ2-1; TRBD2 agrees at 11 bases. The ends lost 5 bases at V and 4 bases at J; junction bases unmatched: 10. The germline V gene encodes CDR1 MDHEN and CDR2 SYDVKM. The CDR3 runs to 17 residues. This chain's CDR3 is CASSLPSGTSGYNEQFF. CDR3 nucleotides: TGTGCCAGCAGTCTTCCCTCCGGGACTAGCGGTTACAATGAGCAGTTCTTC.

The rearrangement links TRBV7-2 to TRBJ2-5; 11 bases are a match to TRBD2. Losses at the gene ends were 2 bases for V and 4 bases for J; bases not matched to a gene: 6. Looked up from germline, CDR1 is SGHTA and CDR2 is FQGNSA. The CDR3 length is 16 residues. DNA of the CDR3: TGTGCCAGCAGCTTACGGTCTAGCGGGAGGCTAGAGACCCAGTACTTC. Translation gives CASSLRSSGRLETQYF. Based on the CDR3 plus reference TRBV7-2 and TRBJ2-5, the full variable domain is GAGVSQSPSNKVTEKGKDVELRCDPISGHTALYWYRQSLGQGLEFLIYFQGNSAPDKSGLPSDRFSAERTGGSVSTLTIQRTQQEDSAVYLCASSLRSSGRLETQYFGPGTRLLVL.

The rearrangement uses TRBV14 and TRBJ2-5; D might be TRBD2 (6 bases). The better agreement between TRBJ2-7 and the DNA end casts doubt on the J call. Germline V CDR1 and CDR2: SGHDN, FVKESK. This CDR3 has 15 amino acids. CDR3 region: CASSPLRDLSYEQYF. In DNA form, the CDR3 reads TGTGCCAGCAGCCCCTTGCGGGACCTTTCCTACGAGCAGTACTTC.

The chain carries TRBV7-5 and TRBJ1-4; the table's D call of TRBD1 was not tested on the DNA. TRBV7-5 is classified as a pseudogene. The CDR3 loop spans 13 amino acids. CDR3 amino acids: CASSSQVVGKLFF. Written as DNA, the CDR3 is TGTGCCAGCAGCTCCCAGGTAGTTGGAAAACTGTTTTTT.

This chain links TRBV4-2 with TRBJ1-5, with D tentatively TRBD1 (5 bases). V was clipped by 0 bases and J by 4 bases, with 10 bases between them. The germline gives CDR1 LGHNA, CDR2 YNFKEQ. The CDR3 totals 15 residues. The CDR3 reads CASSQDPGTNQPQHF. CDR3 coding DNA: TGTGCCAGCAGCCAAGATCCCGGGACGAATCAGCCCCAGCATTTT.